This passage covers 16 T cell receptor beta chains from one sample sequenced in a study of blood T cell repertoires in COVID-19. TCRdb keeps only in-frame clones here, not all; method: immunoSEQ multiplex PCR. The data show 200,000 to 300,000 clones, about 83% seen once. Material for sequencing was peripheral blood. These TCRs come from a woman in her 40s who had recovered from COVID-19.

This chain connects TRBV9 to TRBJ2-1; D is perhaps TRBD1 (6 bases). The V end lost 0 bases, the J end lost 0 bases, and 13 bases lay between the germline ends. Per germline, CDR1 SGDLS and CDR2 YYNGEE. The CDR3 is 17 residues long. The CDR3 here is CASSVGIRGSSYNEQFF. The CDR3 coding sequence is TGTGCCAGCAGCGTAGGAATCAGGGGCAGCTCCTACAATGAGCAGTTCTTC.

The rearrangement joins TRBV6-5 to TRBJ2-7; TRBD1 aligns across 7 bases. The germline V gene encodes CDR1 MNHEY and CDR2 SVGAGI. With 10 bases clipped from V and 8 bases from J, the junction kept 8 bases outside the gene matches. The CDR3 has 11 amino acids. The chain's CDR3 is CATARDSKQYF. The CDR3 DNA follows: TGTGCCACTGCCCGGGACAGCAAGCAGTACTTC.

CDR3 protein: CATTGQPNTGELFF. The CDR3 bases are TGCGCCACGACGGGACAGCCGAACACCGGGGAGCTGTTTTTT. The V call is TRBV5-1, the J call TRBJ2-2, with TRBD1 matching over 7 bases. The CDR3 length is 14 residues. Germline lookup yields CDR1 SGHRS and CDR2 YFSETQ. The junction had 5 bases not matched to a gene; V was cut back by 9 bases and J by 0 bases.

CDR3: CASTGRGSWEQYF. CDR3 in DNA: TGTGCCAGCACCGGACGAGGGAGCTGGGAGCAGTACTTC. The V call is TRBV12-3 or TRBV12-4, the J call TRBJ2-7; D is perhaps TRBD2 (5 bases). The CDR3 is made up of 13 amino acids. V shed 7 bases and J shed 7 bases, with 17 bases lying between them.

This clone was counted a few times. V gene TRBV3-1 (or the pseudogene TRBV3-2) combines with J gene TRBJ1-2, with D perhaps matching TRBD1 (5 bases). The CDR3 totals 13 residues. The germline V gene encodes CDR1 LGHDT and CDR2 YNNKEL (reference sequence). Between the trimmed V and J ends, which lost 4 bases and 7 bases, there was a span of 13 bases. The chain's CDR3 is CASSLGPFSGYTF. The DNA for the CDR3 is TGTGCCAGCAGCCTGGGGCCGTTTAGTGGCTACACCTTC.

The rearrangement uses TRBV6-5 and TRBJ2-2; 11 nucleotides align to TRBD1. Germline CDR1 MNHEY, CDR2 SVGAGI. This CDR3 is built from 15 residues. The V gene end was trimmed by 8 bases and the J gene end by 4 bases; junction bases not matched to a gene: 6. For the CDR3, the DNA is TGTGCCAGCGGCCGGACAGGGGGCATCACCGGGGAGCTGTTTTTT. Its protein product is CASGRTGGITGELFF.

CDR3 loop: CASTKTGGGEKLFF. The CDR3 DNA reads TGTGCCAGCACCAAGACAGGGGGCGGTGAAAAACTGTTTTTT. The chain recombines TRBV28 with TRBJ1-4; 10 nucleotides align to TRBD1. V lost 7 bases to trimming and J lost 7 bases; unmatched junction nucleotides: 6. The V gene's germline CDR1 is MDHEN and CDR2 SYDVKM. There are 14 residues in the CDR3. Full variable domain (remainder filled in from reference TRBV28 and TRBJ1-4): DVKVTQSSRYLVKRTGEKVFLECVQDMDHENMFWYRQDPGLGLRLIYFSYDVKMKEKGDIPEGYSVSREKKERFSLILESASTNQTSMYLCASTKTGGGEKLFFGSGTQLSVL.

This clone has just one count. The gene calls are TRBV2 and TRBJ2-2; weak D call: TRBD1 (6 bases). Per the germline V gene, CDR1 is SNHLY and CDR2 is FYNNEI. The CDR3 totals 13 residues. V lost 7 bases, J lost 4 bases, and 10 bases lay in between. CDR3 in DNA: TGTGCCAGCACCGGACAGTTCACCGGGGAGCTGTTTTTT. This translates into CASTGQFTGELFF.

This chain links TRBV6-1 with TRBJ1-3; TRBD1 is a possible D gene (5 bases). Trimming removed 4 bases from V and 4 bases from J, with 20 bases in between. CDR1 MNHNS and CDR2 SASEGT come from the germline V gene. CDR3 length: 17 amino acids. The CDR3, as DNA: TGTGCCAGCAGTGTAACTTCCGTACAGGTCCTCGGAAACACCATATATTTT. It translates to CASSVTSVQVLGNTIYF.

The chain links TRBV3-1 (or the pseudogene TRBV3-2) to TRBJ1-6, with 10 bases matching TRBD1. V shed 1 base and J 10 bases; nucleotides not matched to a gene: 7. The CDR3 has 16 residues. Per the germline V gene, CDR1 is LGHDT and CDR2 is YNNKEL (reference sequence). CDR3 coding DNA: TGTGCCAGCAGCCAAGCCGGGACAGGGGTAGGATCACCCCTCCACTTT. This sequence encodes CASSQAGTGVGSPLHF.

This clone was picked up a small number of times. The chain couples TRBV12-3 or TRBV12-4 to TRBJ1-2; D is perhaps TRBD1 (5 bases). V was clipped by 5 bases and J by 8 bases, with 15 bases between them. This CDR3 has 13 amino acids. This CDR3 is CASSPDSLGGYTF. The CDR3 DNA follows: TGTGCCAGCAGTCCCGACAGCCTCGGGGGCTACACCTTC.

The chain employs TRBV19 and TRBJ2-1; 7 positions match TRBD2. Germline V CDR1 and CDR2: LNHDA, SQIVND (reference sequence). Unmatched junction bases numbered 12, after V lost 9 bases and J lost 7 bases. This CDR3 spans 14 amino acids. The CDR3 loop reads CASAGLDNLNEQFF. The CDR3 nucleotides are TGTGCCAGCGCCGGACTAGATAATTTGAATGAGCAGTTCTTC.

The chain is built from TRBV29-1 and TRBJ1-4; D perhaps matches TRBD1 (5 bases). The length of the CDR3 is 12 residues. Germline loops: CDR1 SQVTM, CDR2 ANQGSEA. The V gene lost 6 bases and the J gene lost 3 bases, with 8 bases spanning the gap. In DNA, the CDR3 is TGCAGCGTCGGGGGGGCTAATGAAAAACTGTTTTTT. Residues: CSVGGANEKLFF.

The V call is TRBV5-6, the J call TRBJ2-7; 8 bases fit TRBD1. The trim removed 4 bases at V and 6 bases at J, leaving 6 bases unmatched. The CDR3 is 13 residues long. CDR1 is SGHDT, CDR2 YYEEEE, per germline. The CDR3 region has the DNA TGTGCCAGCAGCAACACAGGGGGTAGCGAGCAGTACTTC. Translation: CASSNTGGSEQYF.

The rearrangement joins TRBV6-5 to TRBJ1-1, with TRBD1 identical over 10 bases. This CDR3 region has 14 residues. V shed 6 bases and J 1 base; nucleotides not matched to a gene: 2. In germline, CDR1 is MNHEY, CDR2 SVGAGI. The chain's CDR3 is CASRRDRGNTEAFF. In DNA form, the CDR3 reads TGTGCCAGCAGGCGGGACAGGGGGAACACTGAAGCTTTCTTT.

J is TRBJ1-1 and V is TRBV2; no clear D. This CDR3 spans 13 amino acids. Germline V gene data show CDR1 as SNHLY and CDR2 as FYNNEI. Between the trimmed V and J ends, which lost 4 bases and 0 bases, there was a span of 6 bases. In DNA form, the CDR3 reads TGTGCCAGCAGTGCAGACATGAACACTGAAGCTTTCTTT. Protein: CASSADMNTEAFF.